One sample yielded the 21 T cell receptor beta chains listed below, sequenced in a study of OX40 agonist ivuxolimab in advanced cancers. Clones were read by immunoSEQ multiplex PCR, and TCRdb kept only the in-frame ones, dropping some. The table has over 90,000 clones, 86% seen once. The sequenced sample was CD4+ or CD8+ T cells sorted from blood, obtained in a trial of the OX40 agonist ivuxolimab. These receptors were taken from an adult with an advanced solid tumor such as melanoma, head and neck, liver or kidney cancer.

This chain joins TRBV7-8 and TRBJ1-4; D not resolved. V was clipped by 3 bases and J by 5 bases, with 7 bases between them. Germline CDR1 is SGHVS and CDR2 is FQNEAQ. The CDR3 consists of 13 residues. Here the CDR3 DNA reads TGTGCCAGCAGCTTTGTCCAGAATGAAAAACTGTTTTTT. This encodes CASSFVQNEKLFF. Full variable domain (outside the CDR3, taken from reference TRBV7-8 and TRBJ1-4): GAGVSQSPRYKVAKRGQDVALRCDPISGHVSLFWYQQALGQGPEFLTYFQNEAQLDKSGLPSDRFFAERPEGSVSTLKIQRTQQEDSAVYLCASSFVQNEKLFFGSGTQLSVL.

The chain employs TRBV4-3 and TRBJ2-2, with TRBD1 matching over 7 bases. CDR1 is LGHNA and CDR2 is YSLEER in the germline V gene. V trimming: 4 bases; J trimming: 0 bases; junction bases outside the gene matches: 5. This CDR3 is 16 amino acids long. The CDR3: CASSPDRASNTGELFF. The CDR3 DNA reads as TGCGCCAGCAGCCCCGACAGGGCCTCGAACACCGGGGAGCTGTTTTTT.

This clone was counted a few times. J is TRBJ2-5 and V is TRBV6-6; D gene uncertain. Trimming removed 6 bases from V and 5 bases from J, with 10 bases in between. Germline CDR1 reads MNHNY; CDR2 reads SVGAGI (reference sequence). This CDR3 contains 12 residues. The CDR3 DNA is TGTGCCAGCAGCCCCTTTAGGGAGACCCAGTACTTC. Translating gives CASSPFRETQYF.

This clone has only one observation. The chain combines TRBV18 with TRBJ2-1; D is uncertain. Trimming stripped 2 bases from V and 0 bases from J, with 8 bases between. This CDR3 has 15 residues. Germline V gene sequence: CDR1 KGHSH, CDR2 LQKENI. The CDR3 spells CASSPGTGSYNEQFF. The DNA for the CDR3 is TGTGCCAGCTCACCAGGAACGGGCTCCTACAATGAGCAGTTCTTC.

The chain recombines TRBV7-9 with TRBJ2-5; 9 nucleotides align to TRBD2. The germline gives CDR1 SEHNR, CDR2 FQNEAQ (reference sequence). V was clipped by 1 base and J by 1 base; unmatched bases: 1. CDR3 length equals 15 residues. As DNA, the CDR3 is TGTGCCAGCAGCTTAGTGACTAGCGGCCAAGAGACCCAGTACTTC. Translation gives CASSLVTSGQETQYF. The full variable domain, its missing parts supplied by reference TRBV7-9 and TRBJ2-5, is DTGVSQNPRHKITKRGQNVTFRCDPISEHNRLYWYRQTLGQGPEFLTYFQNEAQLEKSRLLSDRFSAERPKGSFSTLEIQRTEQGDSAMYLCASSLVTSGQETQYFGPGTRLLVL.

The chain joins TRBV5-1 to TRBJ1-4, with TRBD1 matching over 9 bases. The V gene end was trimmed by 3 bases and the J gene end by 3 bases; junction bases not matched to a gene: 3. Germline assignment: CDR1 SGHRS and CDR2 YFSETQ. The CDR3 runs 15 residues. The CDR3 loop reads CASSSGDRANEKLFF. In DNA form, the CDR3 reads TGCGCCAGCAGCTCGGGGGACAGGGCTAATGAAAAACTGTTTTTT.

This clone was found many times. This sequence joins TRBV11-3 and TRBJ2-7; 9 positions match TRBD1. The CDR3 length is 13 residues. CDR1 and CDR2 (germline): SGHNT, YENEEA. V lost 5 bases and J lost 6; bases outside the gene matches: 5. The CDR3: CASSLSDRGEQYF. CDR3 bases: TGTGCCAGCAGCCTCTCGGACAGGGGCGAGCAGTACTTC.

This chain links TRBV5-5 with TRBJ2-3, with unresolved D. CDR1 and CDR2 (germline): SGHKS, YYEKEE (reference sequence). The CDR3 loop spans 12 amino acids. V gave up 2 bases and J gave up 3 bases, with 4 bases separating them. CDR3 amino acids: CASSLQTDTQYF. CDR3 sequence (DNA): TGTGCCAGCAGCTTACAGACAGATACGCAGTATTTT. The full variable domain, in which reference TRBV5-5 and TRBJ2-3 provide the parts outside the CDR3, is DAGVTQSPTHLIKTRGQQVTLRCSPISGHKSVSWYQQVLGQGPQFIFQYYEKEERGRGNFPDRFSARQFPNYSSELNVNALLLGDSALYLCASSLQTDTQYFGPGTRLTVL.

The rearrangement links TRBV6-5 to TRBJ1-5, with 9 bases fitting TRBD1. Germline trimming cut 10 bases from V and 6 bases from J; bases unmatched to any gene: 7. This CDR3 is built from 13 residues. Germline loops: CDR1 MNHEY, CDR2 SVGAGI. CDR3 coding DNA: TGTGCCACCGGGACAGGGAGAGGTCAGCCCCAGCATTTT. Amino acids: CATGTGRGQPQHF.

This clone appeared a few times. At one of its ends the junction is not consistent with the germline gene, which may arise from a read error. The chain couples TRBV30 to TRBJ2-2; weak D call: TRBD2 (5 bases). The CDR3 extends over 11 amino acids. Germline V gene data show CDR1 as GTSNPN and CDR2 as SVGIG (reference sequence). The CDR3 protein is CARRWSGELFF. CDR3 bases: TGTGCCAGGAGGTGGTCCGGGGAGCTGTTTTTT.

CDR3 bases: TGTGCCACCAGACAGGGTTTGACCCAGCATTTT. Its protein product is CATRQGLTQHF. The chain couples TRBV6-5 to TRBJ1-5; 7 bases are a match to TRBD1. V was pared by 10 bases and J by 11 bases, with 8 bases of the junction left unmatched. The CDR3 covers 11 residues. Germline loops: CDR1 MNHEY, CDR2 SVGAGI.

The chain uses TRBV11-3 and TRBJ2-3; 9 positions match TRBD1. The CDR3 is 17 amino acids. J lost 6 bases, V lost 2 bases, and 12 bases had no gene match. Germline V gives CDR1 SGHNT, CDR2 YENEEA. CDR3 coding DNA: TGTGCCAGCAGCTTAATAGCCCCGGGACAGGGAGGGGATACGCAGTATTTT. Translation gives CASSLIAPGQGGDTQYF.

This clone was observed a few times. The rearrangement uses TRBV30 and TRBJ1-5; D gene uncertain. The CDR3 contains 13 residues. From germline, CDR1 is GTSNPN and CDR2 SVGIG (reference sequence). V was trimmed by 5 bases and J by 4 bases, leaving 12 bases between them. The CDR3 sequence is CAWEKGRNQPQHF. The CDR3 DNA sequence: TGTGCCTGGGAGAAAGGGAGGAATCAGCCCCAGCATTTT.

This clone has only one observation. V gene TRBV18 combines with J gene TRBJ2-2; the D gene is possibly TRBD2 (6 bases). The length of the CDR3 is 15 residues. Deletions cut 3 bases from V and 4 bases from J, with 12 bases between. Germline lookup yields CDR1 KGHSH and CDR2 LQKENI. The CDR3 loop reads CASSPREASTGELFF. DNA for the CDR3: TGTGCCAGCTCACCCAGGGAGGCGAGCACCGGGGAGCTGTTTTTT.

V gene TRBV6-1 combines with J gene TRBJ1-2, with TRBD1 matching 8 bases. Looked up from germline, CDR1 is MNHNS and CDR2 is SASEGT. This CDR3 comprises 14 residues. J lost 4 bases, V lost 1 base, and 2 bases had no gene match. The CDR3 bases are TGTGCCAGCAGTGAAGGGGGGACAGGCTATGGCTACACCTTC. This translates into CASSEGGTGYGYTF.

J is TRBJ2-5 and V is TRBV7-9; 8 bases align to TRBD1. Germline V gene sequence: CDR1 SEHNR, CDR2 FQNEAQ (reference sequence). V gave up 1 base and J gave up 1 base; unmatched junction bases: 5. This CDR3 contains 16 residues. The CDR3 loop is CASSLGGTGIQETQYF. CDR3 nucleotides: TGTGCCAGCAGCTTAGGCGGGACAGGCATCCAAGAGACCCAGTACTTC.

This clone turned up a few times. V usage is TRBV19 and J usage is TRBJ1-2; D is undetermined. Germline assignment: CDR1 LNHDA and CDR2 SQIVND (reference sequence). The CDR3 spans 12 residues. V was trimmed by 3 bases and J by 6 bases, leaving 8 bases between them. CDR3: CASSIREDGYTF. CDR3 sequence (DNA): TGTGCCAGTAGTATTAGGGAGGATGGCTACACCTTC.

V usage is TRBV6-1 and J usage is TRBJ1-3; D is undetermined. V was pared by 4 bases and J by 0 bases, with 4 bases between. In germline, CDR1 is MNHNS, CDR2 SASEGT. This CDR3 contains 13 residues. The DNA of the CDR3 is TGTGCCAGCAGTGCCAACTCTGGAAACACCATATATTTT. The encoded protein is CASSANSGNTIYF.

CDR3 protein: CASSVAGLGTDTQYF. Written as DNA, the CDR3 is TGTGCCAGCAGCGTAGCGGGACTAGGCACAGATACGCAGTATTTT. The V and J genes are TRBV9 and TRBJ2-3, with TRBD2 identical over 8 bases. The CDR3 has 15 amino acids. The junction had 1 base not matched to a gene; V was cut back by 0 bases and J by 1 base. CDR1 is SGDLS and CDR2 is YYNGEE in the germline V gene.

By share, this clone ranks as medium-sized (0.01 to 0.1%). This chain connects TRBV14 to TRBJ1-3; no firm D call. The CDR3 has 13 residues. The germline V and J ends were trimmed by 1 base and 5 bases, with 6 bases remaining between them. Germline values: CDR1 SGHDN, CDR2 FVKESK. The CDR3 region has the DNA TGTGCCAGCAGCCAAGTGTATAGAAACACCATATATTTT. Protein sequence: CASSQVYRNTIYF.

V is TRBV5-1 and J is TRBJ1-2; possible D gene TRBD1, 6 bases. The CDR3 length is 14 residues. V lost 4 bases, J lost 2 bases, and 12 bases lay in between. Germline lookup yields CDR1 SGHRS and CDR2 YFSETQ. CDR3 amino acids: CASSTEDRNYGYTF. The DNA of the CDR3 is TGCGCCAGCAGCACAGAGGACAGAAACTATGGCTACACCTTC.